The source of this T cell receptor (beta chain) is a study of T cells in Graves' hyperthyroidism and ophthalmopathy. CDR3 length equals 15 residues. Trimming took 1 base from V and 2 from J, leaving 11 bases between them. Per the germline V gene, CDR1 is KGHSH and CDR2 is LQKENI. RNA transcripts yielded amplified TCR beta CDR3 regions. A first-round RT-PCR of the TCR CDR3 used the HTBI primer set. TCRdb re-analysed the multiplex PCR reads in MiXCR, keeping a single row per CDR3 protein. The sample lists about 690,000 distinct CDR3 sequences; 17% were seen once. The clonotype comes from a man aged 45-65 years with Graves' hyperthyroidism. This chain uses TRBV18 with TRBJ1-1; no clear D. Sequencing input: blood. As DNA, the CDR3 is TGTGCCAGCTCACCACGGCCGGACCGTAACACTGAAGCTTTCTTT. Its translation is CASSPRPDRNTEAFF.